Each of the 11 T cell receptor beta chains below was sequenced from the same sample in a study of blood T cell repertoires in COVID-19. TCRdb's table, derived via immunoSEQ multiplex PCR, lists solely in-frame clones and lacks some. Of about 130,000 clones listed, 65% to 85% are singletons. Sequenced: peripheral blood. The source of these receptors is a woman of 80 years or more with acute or convalescent COVID-19.

J is TRBJ1-5 and V is TRBV7-2; perhaps TRBD1 as D (5 bases). This CDR3 comprises 14 residues. V was shortened by 0 bases and J by 2 bases, with 5 bases between the two germline ends. Per germline, CDR1 SGHTA and CDR2 FQGNSA. Here the CDR3 reads CASSLAGGNQPQHF. The DNA of the CDR3 is TGTGCCAGCAGCTTAGCAGGGGGCAATCAGCCCCAGCATTTT.

This chain uses TRBV3-1 (or the pseudogene TRBV3-2) with TRBJ2-6; 9 bases are shared with TRBD1. The CDR3 is 17 amino acids. Germline V lookup: CDR1 LGHDT, CDR2 YNNKEL (reference sequence). Trimming at V came to 3 bases and at J to 4 bases, leaving 7 bases not matched to a gene. CDR3 residues: CASSHPGQGFGANVLTF. CDR3 bases: TGTGCCAGCAGCCATCCGGGACAGGGCTTCGGGGCCAACGTCCTGACTTTC.

V is TRBV3-1 (or the pseudogene TRBV3-2) and J is TRBJ1-1; D not certain. The CDR3 extends over 15 amino acids. Trimming removed 3 bases at V and 1 base at J, with 12 bases between. Germline CDR1 is LGHDT and CDR2 is YNNKEL (reference sequence). CDR3 bases: TGTGCCAGCAGCCACCCGAGGCTGGAGAACACTGAAGCTTTCTTT. Its protein is CASSHPRLENTEAFF.

The V and J genes are TRBV9 and TRBJ2-1, with D possibly being TRBD1 (5 bases). Germline V gene lookup returns CDR1 SGDLS and CDR2 YYNGEE. The V end was cut by 2 bases, the J end by 7 bases, with 10 bases between. The CDR3 is 13 residues long. CDR3 sequence: CASSVFPGNEQFF. CDR3 nucleotides: TGTGCCAGCAGCGTCTTCCCAGGGAATGAGCAGTTCTTC.

The chain has TRBV24-1 and TRBJ2-5; possibly TRBD2 for D (7 bases). Trimming shortened V by 9 bases and J by 5 bases, and 15 bases separated the two germline ends. Germline CDR1 reads KGHDR; CDR2 reads SFDVKD. CDR3 size: 13 residues. CDR3 sequence: CATWRGGRETQYF. CDR3 nucleotides: TGTGCCACCTGGAGGGGGGGCCGGGAGACCCAGTACTTC.

This chain joins TRBV3-1 (or the pseudogene TRBV3-2) and TRBJ1-4; D gene unclear. The CDR3 loop spans 12 amino acids. With 6 bases removed from V and 4 bases from J, the gap between germline ends came to 6 bases. Germline V gene lookup returns CDR1 LGHDT and CDR2 YNNKEL (reference sequence). The CDR3 DNA reads TGTGCCAGCAGGCGGAATAATGAAAAACTGTTTTTT. Its protein is CASRRNNEKLFF.

V gene TRBV3-1 (or the pseudogene TRBV3-2) combines with J gene TRBJ2-3; 9 bases agree with TRBD1. Germline lookup yields CDR1 LGHDT and CDR2 YNNKEL (reference sequence). V was pared by 4 bases and J by 3 bases, with 11 bases of the junction left unmatched. This CDR3 is 17 amino acids long. The CDR3 region has the DNA TGTGCCAGCAGCCTCGTCATAGGACAGGGGTGGACAGATACGCAGTATTTT. As protein: CASSLVIGQGWTDTQYF.

The chain recombines TRBV7-9 with TRBJ2-2; TRBD1 matches 7 bases. After removal of 5 bases from V and 2 bases from J, the junction contained 5 bases not matched to a gene. This CDR3 contains 15 residues. CDR1 is SEHNR and CDR2 is FQNEAQ in the germline V gene (reference sequence). The CDR3 sequence: CASSAGTANTGELFF. The CDR3 DNA follows: TGTGCCAGCAGCGCCGGGACAGCTAACACCGGGGAGCTGTTTTTT.

This sequence joins TRBV7-8 and TRBJ1-1; 9 positions agree with TRBD1. The CDR3 contains 16 residues. Germline-derived CDR1 and CDR2 are SGHVS and FQNEAQ. The J segment lost 1 base and the V segment lost 3 bases, leaving 6 bases of the junction unmatched. Written as DNA, the CDR3 is TGTGCCAGCAGCTTGGGACAGGGATGGTCGAACACTGAAGCTTTCTTT. Its protein product is CASSLGQGWSNTEAFF. The complete variable domain, with remaining parts taken from reference TRBV7-8 and TRBJ1-1, reads GAGVSQSPRYKVAKRGQDVALRCDPISGHVSLFWYQQALGQGPEFLTYFQNEAQLDKSGLPSDRFFAERPEGSVSTLKIQRTQQEDSAVYLCASSLGQGWSNTEAFFGQGTRLTVV.

The chain has TRBV5-1 and TRBJ2-2; D is undetermined. V was cut by 0 bases and J by 7 bases, with 7 bases left in between. Germline CDR1 reads SGHRS; CDR2 reads YFSETQ. This CDR3 comprises 13 residues. The CDR3 here is CASSLASGGELFF. The CDR3 DNA is TGCGCCAGCAGCTTGGCCAGTGGCGGGGAGCTGTTTTTT.

The chain uses TRBV7-2 and TRBJ2-3; tentative D call: TRBD1 (6 bases). This CDR3 is built from 14 residues. Germline CDR1 is SGHTA and CDR2 is FQGNSA. V was clipped by 1 base and J by 6 bases, with 11 bases between them. CDR3 sequence reads: CASSLGSGVDTQYF. For the CDR3, the DNA is TGTGCCAGCAGCTTAGGGTCAGGGGTGGATACGCAGTATTTT.